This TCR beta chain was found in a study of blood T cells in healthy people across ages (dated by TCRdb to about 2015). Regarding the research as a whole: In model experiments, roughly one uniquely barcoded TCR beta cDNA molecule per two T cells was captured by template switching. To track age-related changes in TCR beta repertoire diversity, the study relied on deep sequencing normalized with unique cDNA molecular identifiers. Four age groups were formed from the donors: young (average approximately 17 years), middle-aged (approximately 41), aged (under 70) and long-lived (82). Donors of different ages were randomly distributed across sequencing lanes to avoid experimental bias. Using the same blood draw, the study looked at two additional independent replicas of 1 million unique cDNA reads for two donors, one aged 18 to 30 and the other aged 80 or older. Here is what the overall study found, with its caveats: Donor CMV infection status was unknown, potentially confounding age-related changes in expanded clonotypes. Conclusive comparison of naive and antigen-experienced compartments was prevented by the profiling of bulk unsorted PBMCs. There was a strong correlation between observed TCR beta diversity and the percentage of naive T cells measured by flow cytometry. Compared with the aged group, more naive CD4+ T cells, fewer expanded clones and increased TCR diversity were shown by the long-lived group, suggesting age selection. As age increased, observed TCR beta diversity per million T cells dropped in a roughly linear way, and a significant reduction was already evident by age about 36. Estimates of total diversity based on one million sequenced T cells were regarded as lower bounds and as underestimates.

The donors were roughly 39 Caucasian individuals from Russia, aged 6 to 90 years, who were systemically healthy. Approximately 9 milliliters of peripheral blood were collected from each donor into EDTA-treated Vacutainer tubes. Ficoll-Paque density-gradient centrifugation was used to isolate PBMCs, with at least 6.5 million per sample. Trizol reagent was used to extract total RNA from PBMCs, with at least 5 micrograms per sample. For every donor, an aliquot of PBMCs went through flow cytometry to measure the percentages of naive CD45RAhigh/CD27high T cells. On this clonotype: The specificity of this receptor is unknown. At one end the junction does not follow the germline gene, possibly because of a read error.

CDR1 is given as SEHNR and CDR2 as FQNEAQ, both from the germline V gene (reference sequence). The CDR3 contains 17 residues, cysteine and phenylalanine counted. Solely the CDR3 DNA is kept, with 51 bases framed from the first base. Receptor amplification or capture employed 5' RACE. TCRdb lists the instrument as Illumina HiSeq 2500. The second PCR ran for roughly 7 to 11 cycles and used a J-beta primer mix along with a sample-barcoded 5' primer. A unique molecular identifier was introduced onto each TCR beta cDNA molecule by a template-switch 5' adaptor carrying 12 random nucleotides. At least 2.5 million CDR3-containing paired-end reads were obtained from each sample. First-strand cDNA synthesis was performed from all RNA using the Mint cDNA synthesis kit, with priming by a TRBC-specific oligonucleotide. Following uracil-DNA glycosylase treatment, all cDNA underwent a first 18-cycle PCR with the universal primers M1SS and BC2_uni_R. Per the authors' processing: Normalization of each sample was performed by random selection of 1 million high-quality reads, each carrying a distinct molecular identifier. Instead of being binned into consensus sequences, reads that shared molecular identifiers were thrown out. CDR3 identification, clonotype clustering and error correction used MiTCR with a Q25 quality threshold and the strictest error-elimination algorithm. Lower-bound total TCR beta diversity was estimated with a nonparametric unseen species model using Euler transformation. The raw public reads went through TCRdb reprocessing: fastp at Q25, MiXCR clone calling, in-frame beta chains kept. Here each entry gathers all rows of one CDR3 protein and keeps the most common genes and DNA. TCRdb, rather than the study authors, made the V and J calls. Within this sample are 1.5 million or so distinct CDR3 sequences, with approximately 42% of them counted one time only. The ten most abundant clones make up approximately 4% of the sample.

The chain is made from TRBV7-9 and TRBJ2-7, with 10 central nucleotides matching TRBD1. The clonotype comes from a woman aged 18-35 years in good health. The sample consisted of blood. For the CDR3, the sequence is CASGFWPPRTGGYEQYF. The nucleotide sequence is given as TGTGCCAGCGGCTTTTGGCCCCCTCGGACAGGGGGATACGAGCAGTACTTC.